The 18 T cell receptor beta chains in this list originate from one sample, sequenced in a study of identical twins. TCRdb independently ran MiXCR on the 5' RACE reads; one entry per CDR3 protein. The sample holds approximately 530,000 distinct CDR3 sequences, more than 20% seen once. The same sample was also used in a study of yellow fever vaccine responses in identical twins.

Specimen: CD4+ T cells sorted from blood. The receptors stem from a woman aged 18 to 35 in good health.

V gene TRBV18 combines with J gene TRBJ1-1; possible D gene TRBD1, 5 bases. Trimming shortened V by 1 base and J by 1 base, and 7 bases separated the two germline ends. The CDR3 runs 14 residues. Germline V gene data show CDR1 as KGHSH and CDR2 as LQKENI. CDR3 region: CASSPLDRNTEAFF. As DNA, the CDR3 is TGTGCCAGCTCACCACTTGACAGGAACACTGAAGCTTTCTTT.

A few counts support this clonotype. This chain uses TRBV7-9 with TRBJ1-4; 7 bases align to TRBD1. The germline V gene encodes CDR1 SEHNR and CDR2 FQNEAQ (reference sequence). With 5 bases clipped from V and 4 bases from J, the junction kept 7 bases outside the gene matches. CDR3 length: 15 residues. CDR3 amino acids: CASSTRDSYNEKLFF. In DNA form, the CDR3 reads TGTGCCAGCAGCACCAGGGACAGCTATAATGAAAAACTGTTTTTT.

CDR3 bases: TGTGCCAGCAAAATCTCCGGGACCTTAGATTCACCCCTCCACTTT. This translates into CASKISGTLDSPLHF. The rearrangement links TRBV12-3 or TRBV12-4 to TRBJ1-6; D may be TRBD1 (5 bases). CDR3 length equals 15 residues. Between the trimmed V and J ends, which lost 7 bases and 8 bases, there was a span of 18 bases.

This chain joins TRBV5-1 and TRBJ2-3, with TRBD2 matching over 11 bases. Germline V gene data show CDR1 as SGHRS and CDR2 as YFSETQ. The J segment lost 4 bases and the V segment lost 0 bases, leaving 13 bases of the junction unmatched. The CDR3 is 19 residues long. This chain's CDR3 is CASSLGLLAGEGSADTQYF. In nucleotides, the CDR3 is TGCGCCAGCAGCTTGGGGTTACTAGCGGGAGAAGGATCCGCAGATACGCAGTATTTT.

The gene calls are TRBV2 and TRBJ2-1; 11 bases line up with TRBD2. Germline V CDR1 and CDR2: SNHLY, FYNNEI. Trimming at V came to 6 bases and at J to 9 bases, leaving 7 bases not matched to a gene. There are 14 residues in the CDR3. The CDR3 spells CASRSELAGVEQFF. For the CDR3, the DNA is TGTGCCAGCAGATCGGAACTAGCGGGAGTTGAGCAGTTCTTC.

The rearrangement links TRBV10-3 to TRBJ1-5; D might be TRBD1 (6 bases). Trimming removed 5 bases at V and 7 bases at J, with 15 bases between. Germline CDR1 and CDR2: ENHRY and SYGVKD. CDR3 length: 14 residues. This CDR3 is CAISTGQLVQPQHF. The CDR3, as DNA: TGTGCCATCAGTACAGGGCAACTCGTCCAGCCCCAGCATTTT.

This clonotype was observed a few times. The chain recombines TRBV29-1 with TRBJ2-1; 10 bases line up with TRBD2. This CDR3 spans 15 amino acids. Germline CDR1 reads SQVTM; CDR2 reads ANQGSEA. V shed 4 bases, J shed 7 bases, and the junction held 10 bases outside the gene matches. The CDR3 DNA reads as TGCAGCGTTGTCGGCCGAGCGGGAGGGCCAAATGAGCAGTTCTTC. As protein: CSVVGRAGGPNEQFF.

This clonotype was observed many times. The CDR3 sequence is CASSLGPNTEAFF. As DNA, the CDR3 is TGTGCCAGCAGTTTAGGCCCGAACACTGAAGCTTTCTTT. J is TRBJ1-1 and V is TRBV12-3 or TRBV12-4; D is unresolved. This CDR3 has 13 amino acids. V lost 1 base and J lost 1, with 4 bases in between.

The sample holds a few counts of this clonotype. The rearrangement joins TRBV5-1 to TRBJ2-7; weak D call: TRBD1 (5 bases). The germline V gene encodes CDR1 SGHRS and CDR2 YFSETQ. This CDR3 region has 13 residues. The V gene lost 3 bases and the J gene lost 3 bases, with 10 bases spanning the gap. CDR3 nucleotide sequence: TGCGCCAGCAGCTCGCTAGGGGACTACGAGCAGTACGTC. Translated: CASSSLGDYEQYV.

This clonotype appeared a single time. The CDR3, as DNA: TGTGCCAGCAGTGAACGGGGACAGGGGAACACTGAAGCTTTCTTT. Residues: CASSERGQGNTEAFF. V gene TRBV25-1 combines with J gene TRBJ1-1; 9 bases map to TRBD1. Losses at the gene ends were 2 bases for V and 1 base for J; bases not matched to a gene: 2. Germline V gene data show CDR1 as MGHDK and CDR2 as SYGVNS. The CDR3 length is 15 residues.

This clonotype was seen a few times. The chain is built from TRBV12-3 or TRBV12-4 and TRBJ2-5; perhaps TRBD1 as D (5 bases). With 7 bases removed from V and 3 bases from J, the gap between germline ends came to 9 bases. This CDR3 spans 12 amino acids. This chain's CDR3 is CASTGREETQYF. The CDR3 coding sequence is TGTGCCAGCACGGGCAGGGAAGAGACCCAGTACTTC.

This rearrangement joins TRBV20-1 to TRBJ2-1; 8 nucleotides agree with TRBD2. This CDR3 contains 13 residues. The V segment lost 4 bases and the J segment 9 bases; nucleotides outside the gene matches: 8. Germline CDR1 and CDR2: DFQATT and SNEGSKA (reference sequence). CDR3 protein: CSAKPGLDPEQFF. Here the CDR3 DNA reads TGCAGTGCTAAACCGGGACTAGACCCTGAGCAGTTCTTC.

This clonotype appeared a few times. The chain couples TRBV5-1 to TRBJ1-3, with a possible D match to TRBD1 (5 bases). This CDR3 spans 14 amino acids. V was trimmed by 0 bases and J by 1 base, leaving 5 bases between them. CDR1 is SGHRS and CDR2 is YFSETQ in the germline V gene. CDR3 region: CASSLDRSGNTIYF. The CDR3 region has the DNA TGCGCCAGCAGCTTGGACAGGTCTGGAAACACCATATATTTT.

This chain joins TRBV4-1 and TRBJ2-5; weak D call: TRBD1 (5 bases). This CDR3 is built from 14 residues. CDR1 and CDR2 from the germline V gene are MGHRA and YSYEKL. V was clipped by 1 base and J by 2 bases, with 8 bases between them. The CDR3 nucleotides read TGCGCCAGCAGCCAAGTTGACAGACAAGAGACCCAGTACTTC. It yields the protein CASSQVDRQETQYF.

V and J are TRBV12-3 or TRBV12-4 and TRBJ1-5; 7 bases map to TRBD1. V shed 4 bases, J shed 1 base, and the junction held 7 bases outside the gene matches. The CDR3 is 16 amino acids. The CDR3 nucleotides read TGTGCCAGCAGTTCCCTCGACAGGGAAAGCAATCAGCCCCAGCATTTT. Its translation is CASSSLDRESNQPQHF.

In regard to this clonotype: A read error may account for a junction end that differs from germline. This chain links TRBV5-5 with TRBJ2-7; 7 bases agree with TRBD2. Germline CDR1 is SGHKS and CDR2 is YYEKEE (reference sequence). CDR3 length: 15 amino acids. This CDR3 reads CASNLDWRENYEQYF. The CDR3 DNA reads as TGTGCCAGCAACTTGGATTGGCGGGAGAATTACGAGCAGTACTTC.

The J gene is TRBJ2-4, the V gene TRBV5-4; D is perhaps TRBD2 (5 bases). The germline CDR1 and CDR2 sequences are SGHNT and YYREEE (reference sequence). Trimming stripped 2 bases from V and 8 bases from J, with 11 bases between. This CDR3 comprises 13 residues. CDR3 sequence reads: CASSFLSGDIQYF. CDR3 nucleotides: TGTGCCAGCAGCTTTTTAAGCGGTGACATTCAGTACTTC.

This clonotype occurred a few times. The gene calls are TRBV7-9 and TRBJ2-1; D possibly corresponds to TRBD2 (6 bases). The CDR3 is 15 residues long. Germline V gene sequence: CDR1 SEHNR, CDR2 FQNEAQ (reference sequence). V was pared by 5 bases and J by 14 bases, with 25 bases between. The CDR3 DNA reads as TGTGCCAGCAGCCCCCCGGGGCGGGGCCGTATTTATGAGTTCTTC. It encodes CASSPPGRGRIYEFF. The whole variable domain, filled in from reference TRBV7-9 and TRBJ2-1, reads DTGVSQNPRHKITKRGQNVTFRCDPISEHNRLYWYRQTLGQGPEFLTYFQNEAQLEKSRLLSDRFSAERPKGSFSTLEIQRTEQGDSAMYLCASSPPGRGRIYEFFGPGTRLTVL.